Listed here are 2 T cell receptor beta chains from one sample, sequenced in a study of vaccination and CD4 T cells after COVID-19. Cultured CD4+ T cells had their DNA profiled by the Oncomine TCR Beta short-read assay. TCRdb re-derived calls from the PCR reads in MiXCR, one entry per CDR3 protein. The data hold around 13,000 distinct CDR3 sequences, with approximately 21% observed a single time. Treatment given: approximately nine-day PBMC culture with coronavirus spike peptide pools or control peptides (ViraFEST assay). Their specific antigens are unknown. The source material was cultured CD4+ T cells from blood. The receptors originated from a human donor with COVID-19.

The V call is TRBV7-3, the J call TRBJ2-1, with unresolved D. Germline V CDR1 and CDR2: SGHTA, FQGTGA. The V end lost 2 bases, the J end lost 4 bases, and 9 bases lay between the germline ends. This CDR3 is 14 amino acids long. This CDR3 is CASSLSAQYNEQFF. The CDR3 DNA reads TGTGCCAGCAGCTTATCGGCACAGTACAATGAGCAGTTCTTC.

A few counts support this clonotype. The chain carries TRBV7-2 and TRBJ1-4; D remains ambiguous. Germline values: CDR1 SGHTA, CDR2 FQGNSA. Trimming took 6 bases from V and 0 from J, leaving 11 bases between them. The CDR3 covers 15 residues. The CDR3 is CASRPTFATNEKLFF. In DNA, the CDR3 is TGTGCCAGCAGACCAACCTTTGCAACTAATGAAAAACTGTTTTTT.